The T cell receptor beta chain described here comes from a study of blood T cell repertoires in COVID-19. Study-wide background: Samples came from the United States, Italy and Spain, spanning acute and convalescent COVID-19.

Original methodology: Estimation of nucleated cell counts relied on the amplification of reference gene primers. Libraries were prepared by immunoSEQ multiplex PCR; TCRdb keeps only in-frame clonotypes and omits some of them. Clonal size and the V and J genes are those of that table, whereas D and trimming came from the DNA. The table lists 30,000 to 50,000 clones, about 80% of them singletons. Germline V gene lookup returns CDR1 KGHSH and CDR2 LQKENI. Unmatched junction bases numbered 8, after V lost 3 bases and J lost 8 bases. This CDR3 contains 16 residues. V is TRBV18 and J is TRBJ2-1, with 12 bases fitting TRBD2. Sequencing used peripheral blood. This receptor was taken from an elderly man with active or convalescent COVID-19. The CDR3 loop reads CASSPLGLAGSYEQFF. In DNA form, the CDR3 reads TGTGCCAGCTCACCCCTAGGACTAGCGGGATCCTATGAGCAGTTCTTC. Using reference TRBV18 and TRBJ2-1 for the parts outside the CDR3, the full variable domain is NAGVMQNPRHLVRRRGQEARLRCSPMKGHSHVYWYRQLPEEGLKFMVYLQKENIIDESGMPKERFSAEFPKEGPSILRIQQVVRGDSAAYFCASSPLGLAGSYEQFFGPGTRLTVL.